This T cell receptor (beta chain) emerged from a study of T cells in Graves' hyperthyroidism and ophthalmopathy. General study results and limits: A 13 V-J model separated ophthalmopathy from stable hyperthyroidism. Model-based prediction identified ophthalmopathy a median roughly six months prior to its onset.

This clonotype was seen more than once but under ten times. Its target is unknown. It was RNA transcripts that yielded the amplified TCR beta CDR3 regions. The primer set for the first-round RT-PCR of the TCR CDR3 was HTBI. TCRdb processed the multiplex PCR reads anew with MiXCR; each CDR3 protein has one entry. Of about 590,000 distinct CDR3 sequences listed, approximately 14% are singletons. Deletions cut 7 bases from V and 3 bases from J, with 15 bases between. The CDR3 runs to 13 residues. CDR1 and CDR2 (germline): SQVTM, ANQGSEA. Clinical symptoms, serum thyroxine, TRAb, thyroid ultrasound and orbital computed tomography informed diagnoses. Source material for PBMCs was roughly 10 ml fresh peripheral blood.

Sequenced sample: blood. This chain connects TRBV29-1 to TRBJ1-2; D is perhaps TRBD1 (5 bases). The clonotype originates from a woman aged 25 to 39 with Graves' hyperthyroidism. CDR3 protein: CSARPSRDYGYTF. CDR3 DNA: TGCAGCGCTCGGCCCTCCAGGGACTATGGCTACACCTTC.